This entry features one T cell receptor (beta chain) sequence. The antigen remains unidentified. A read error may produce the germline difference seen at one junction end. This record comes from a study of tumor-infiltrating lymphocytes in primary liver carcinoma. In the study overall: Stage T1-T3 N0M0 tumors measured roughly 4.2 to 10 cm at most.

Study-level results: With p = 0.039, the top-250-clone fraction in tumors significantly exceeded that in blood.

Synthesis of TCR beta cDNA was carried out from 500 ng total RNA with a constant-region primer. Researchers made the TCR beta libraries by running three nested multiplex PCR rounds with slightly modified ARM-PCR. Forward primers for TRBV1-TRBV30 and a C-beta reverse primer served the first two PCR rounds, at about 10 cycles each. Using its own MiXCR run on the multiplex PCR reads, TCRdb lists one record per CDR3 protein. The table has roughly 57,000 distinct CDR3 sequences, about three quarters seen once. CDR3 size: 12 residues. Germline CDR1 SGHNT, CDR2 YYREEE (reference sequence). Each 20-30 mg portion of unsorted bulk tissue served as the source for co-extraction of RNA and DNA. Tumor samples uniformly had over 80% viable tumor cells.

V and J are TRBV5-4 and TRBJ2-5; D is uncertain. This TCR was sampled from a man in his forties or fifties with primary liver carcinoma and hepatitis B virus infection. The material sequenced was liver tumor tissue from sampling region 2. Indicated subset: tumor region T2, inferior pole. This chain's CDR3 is CASSLIGVAQYF. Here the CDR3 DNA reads TGTGCCAGCAGCTTGATTGGCGTGGCCCAGTACTTT.